Listed below are T cell receptor beta chains from one sample, sequenced in a study of monozygotic twins with cystic fibrosis. Generated by immunoSEQ multiplex PCR, the TCRdb table keeps only in-frame clones and is missing some. The sample consists of 20,000 to 25,000 clones, 95% to 98% of them appearing once. The sequenced sample was blood. These receptors all stem from a girl between 5 and 17 years old with cystic fibrosis. CDR3s include the opening cysteine and the closing phenylalanine or tryptophan. The order of the fields is V gene, D gene, J gene, clone size, CDR3 DNA, CDR3 protein. D genes are given only for firm matches. The size field is filled for only some rows; it gives once, few, many or a size class.

TRBV7-2	.	TRBJ2-3	once	TGTGCCAGCAGCTTAGGTGGGACTGCAGATACGCAGTATTTT	CASSLGGTADTQYF
TRBV19	.	TRBJ2-1	.	TGTGCCAGTAGTATAGTTCCTTGGGGTGTCTATGAGCAGTTCTTC	CASSIVPWGVYEQFF
TRBV11-2	.	TRBJ2-2	.	TGTGCCAGCAGCGTCTCCCGTGGCGGGGAGCTGTTTTTT	CASSVSRGGELFF
TRBV4-2	TRBD1	TRBJ2-5	.	TGTGCCAGCAGCCAAGATAGTGCAGGGGGCTTTTCGGAGACCCAGTACTTC	CASSQDSAGGFSETQYF
TRBV5-1	.	TRBJ2-2	.	TGCGCCAGCAGCCCCCGAGGTAGCGCGAACACCGGGGAGCTGTTTTTT	CASSPRGSANTGELFF
TRBV18	.	TRBJ2-2	.	TGTGCCAGCTCACGAACGACAGACAACACCGGGGAGCTGTTTTTT	CASSRTTDNTGELFF
TRBV28	.	TRBJ1-1	.	TGTGCCAGCAGTCATCAAGACGGGACTGAAGCTTTCTTT	CASSHQDGTEAFF
TRBV4-3	.	TRBJ1-4	.	TGCGCCAGCAGCCAAGGTTGGGGGGGTGAAAAACTGTTTTTT	CASSQGWGGEKLFF
TRBV9	.	TRBJ1-2	.	TGTGCCAGCAGCGTAGGAGGGTACTATGGCTACACCTTC	CASSVGGYYGYTF
TRBV2	TRBD2	TRBJ2-5	once	TGTGCCAGCAGTGAAGCGAGAGCGGGAGGGAAAGAGACCCAGTACTTC	CASSEARAGGKETQYF
TRBV4-3	.	TRBJ1-1	.	TGCGCCAGCAGCCAAGGGAGGACAGCAAACACTGAAGCTTTCTTT	CASSQGRTANTEAFF
TRBV5-1	TRBD1	TRBJ1-2	.	TGCGCCAGCAGCTTAACAGGGGGCTTCAACTATGGCTACACCTTC	CASSLTGGFNYGYTF
TRBV6-5	.	TRBJ1-2	.	TGTGCCAGCAGGCCGGGCCGATTTAACTATGGCTACACCTTC	CASRPGRFNYGYTF
TRBV27	.	TRBJ2-2	.	TGTGCCAGCAGTTTAACCGGGCGGTTCAACACCGGGGAGCTGTTTTTT	CASSLTGRFNTGELFF
TRBV4-3	.	TRBJ2-1	.	TGCGCCAGCAGCCAAGCTCCTACGGGGAATGAGCAGTTCTTC	CASSQAPTGNEQFF
TRBV7-9	TRBD1	TRBJ2-4	.	TGTGCCAGCAGTTCCAGGGTAGGGACAGCAGGAAACATTCAGTACTTC	CASSSRVGTAGNIQYF
TRBV4-1	.	TRBJ1-2	.	TGCGCCAGCAGCCCTATGGTGAGCTATGGCTACACCTTC	CASSPMVSYGYTF
TRBV7-9	.	TRBJ2-7	.	TGTGCCAGCGGGCTTGGGGAGGTAACCTACGAGCAGTACTTC	CASGLGEVTYEQYF
TRBV5-6	.	TRBJ1-2	once	TGTGCCAGCAGAGAATCAGGGGCGTTCTATGGCTACACCTTC	CASRESGAFYGYTF
TRBV7-2	TRBD2	TRBJ2-7	once	TGTGCCAGCAGCCCCCGGGTAGCGGGAGCGGGGGAGCAGTACTTC	CASSPRVAGAGEQYF
TRBV5-1	.	TRBJ1-4	.	TGCGCCAGCAGCTTAATATCGGGGCCCCCTAATGAAAAACTGTTTTTT	CASSLISGPPNEKLFF
TRBV10-2	.	TRBJ2-1	.	TGCGCCAGCAGAGGCCCCGGGGTTAATGAGCAGTTCTTC	CASRGPGVNEQFF
TRBV7-9	TRBD1	TRBJ1-2	.	TGTGCCAGCAGCCTACAATACGGACAGGGGGGGACGGACTATGGCTACACCTTC	CASSLQYGQGGTDYGYTF
TRBV2	TRBD2	TRBJ2-4	.	TGTGCCAGCAGGGCCCGGCGGGGGGAAAACATTCAGTACTTC	CASRARRGENIQYF
TRBV18	.	TRBJ2-7	few	TGTGCCAGCTCACCAAGTGCCCTCTCCTACGAGCAGTACTTC	CASSPSALSYEQYF
TRBV9	.	TRBJ2-1	.	TGTGCCAGCAGCCGCGGGGGCATGGGCTACAATGAGCAGTTCTTC	CASSRGGMGYNEQFF
TRBV7-2	TRBD2	TRBJ2-5	.	TGTGCCAGCAGCTTGCAGGGATCTAGCGGGAGCACGCAGACCCAGTACTTC	CASSLQGSSGSTQTQYF
TRBV5-4	.	TRBJ2-1	.	TGTGCGATCTTGGGCCCCGCCTACAATGAGCAGTTCTTC	CAILGPAYNEQFF
TRBV5-6	TRBD1	TRBJ2-4	.	TGTGCCAGCAGCGACCAGGGGGCCTCCACCGGTGGGGAATTAAACATTCAGTACTTC	CASSDQGASTGGELNIQYF
TRBV9	.	TRBJ2-2	.	TGTGCCAGCAGCGTAGAACTAGCCGCAGTGGGGGAGCTGTTTTTT	CASSVELAAVGELFF
TRBV5-1	.	TRBJ2-1	.	TGCGCCAGCAGCTTGGCGGCGTATGATGAGCAGTTCTTC	CASSLAAYDEQFF
TRBV5-1	TRBD2	TRBJ2-5	.	TGCGCCAGCAGCCCCCGGACTAGTCCCGTTCAAGAGACCCAGTACTTC	CASSPRTSPVQETQYF
TRBV7-2	TRBD2	TRBJ2-5	.	TGTGCCAGCAGCTTAGTTCCGGCGGGAGATGGGACCCAGTACTTC	CASSLVPAGDGTQYF
TRBV2	.	TRBJ1-5	.	TGTGCCAGCAGTGAGGAACAGGTTGGGGATGGCAATCAGCCCCAGCATTTT	CASSEEQVGDGNQPQHF